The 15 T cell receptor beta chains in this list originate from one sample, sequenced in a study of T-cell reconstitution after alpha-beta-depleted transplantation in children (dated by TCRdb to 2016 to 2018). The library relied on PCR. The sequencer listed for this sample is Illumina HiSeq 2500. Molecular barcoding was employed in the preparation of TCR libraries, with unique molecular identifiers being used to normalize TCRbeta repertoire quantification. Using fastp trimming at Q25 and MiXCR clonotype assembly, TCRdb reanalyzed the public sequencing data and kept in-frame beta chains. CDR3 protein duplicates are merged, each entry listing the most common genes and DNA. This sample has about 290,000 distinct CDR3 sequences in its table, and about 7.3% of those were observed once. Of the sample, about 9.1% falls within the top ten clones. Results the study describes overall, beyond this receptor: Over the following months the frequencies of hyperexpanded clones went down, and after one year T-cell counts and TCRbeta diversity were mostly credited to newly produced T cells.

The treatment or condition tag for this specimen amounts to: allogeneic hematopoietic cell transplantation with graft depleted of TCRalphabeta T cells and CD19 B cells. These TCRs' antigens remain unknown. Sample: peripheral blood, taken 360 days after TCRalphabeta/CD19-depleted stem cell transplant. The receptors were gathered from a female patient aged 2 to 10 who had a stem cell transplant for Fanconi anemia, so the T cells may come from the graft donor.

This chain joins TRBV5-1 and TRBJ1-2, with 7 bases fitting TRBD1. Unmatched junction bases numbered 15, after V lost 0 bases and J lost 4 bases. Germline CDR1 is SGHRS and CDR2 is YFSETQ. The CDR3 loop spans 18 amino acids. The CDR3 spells CASSLALSGTADTYGYTF. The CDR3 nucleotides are TGCGCCAGCAGCTTGGCCTTGTCCGGGACAGCAGACACCTATGGCTACACCTTC.

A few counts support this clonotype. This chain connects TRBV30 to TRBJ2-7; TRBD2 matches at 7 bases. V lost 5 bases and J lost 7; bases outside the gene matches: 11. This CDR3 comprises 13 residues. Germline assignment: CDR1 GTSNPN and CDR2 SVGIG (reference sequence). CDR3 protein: CAWRGDSTGEQYF. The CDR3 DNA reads TGTGCCTGGCGGGGGGATTCGACCGGGGAGCAGTACTTC. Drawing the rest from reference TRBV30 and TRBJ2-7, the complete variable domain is SQTIHQWPATLVQPVGSPLSLECTVEGTSNPNLYWYRQAAGRGLQLLFYSVGIGQISSEVPQNLSASRPQDRQFILSSKKLLLSDSGFYLCAWRGDSTGEQYFGPGTRLTVT.

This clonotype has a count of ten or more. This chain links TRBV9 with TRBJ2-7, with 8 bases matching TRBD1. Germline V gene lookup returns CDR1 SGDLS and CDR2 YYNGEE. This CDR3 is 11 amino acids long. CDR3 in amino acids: CASSPRTGRSV. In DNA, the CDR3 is TGTGCCAGCAGCCCCAGGACAGGGAGGTCCGTC.

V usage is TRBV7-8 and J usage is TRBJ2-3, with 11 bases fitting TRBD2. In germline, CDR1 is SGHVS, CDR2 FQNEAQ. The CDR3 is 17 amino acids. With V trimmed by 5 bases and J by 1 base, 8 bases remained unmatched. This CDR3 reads CASSLFSGGAGTDTQYF. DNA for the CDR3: TGTGCCAGCAGCCTCTTTAGCGGGGGGGCAGGCACAGATACGCAGTATTTT.

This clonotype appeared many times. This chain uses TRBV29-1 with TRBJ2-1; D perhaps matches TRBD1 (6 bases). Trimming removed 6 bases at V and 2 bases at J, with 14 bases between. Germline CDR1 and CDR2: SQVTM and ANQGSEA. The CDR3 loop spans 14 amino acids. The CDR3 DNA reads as TGCAGCGTAGCAGGGGCTTGGGCCTACAATGAGCAGTTCTTC. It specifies CSVAGAWAYNEQFF.

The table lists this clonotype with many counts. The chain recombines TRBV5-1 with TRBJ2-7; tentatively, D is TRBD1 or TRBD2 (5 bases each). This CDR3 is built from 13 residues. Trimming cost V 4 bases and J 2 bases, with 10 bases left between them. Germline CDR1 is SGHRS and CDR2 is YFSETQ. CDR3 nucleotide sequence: TGCGCCAGCAGCGGGGACGGACCCTACGAGCAGTACTTC. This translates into CASSGDGPYEQYF.

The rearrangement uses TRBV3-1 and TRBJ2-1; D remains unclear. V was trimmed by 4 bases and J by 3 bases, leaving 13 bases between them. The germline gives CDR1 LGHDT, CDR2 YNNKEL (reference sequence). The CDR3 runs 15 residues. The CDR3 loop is CASSPKVGVYNEQFF. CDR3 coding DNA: TGTGCCAGCAGCCCGAAGGTAGGAGTCTACAATGAGCAGTTCTTC.

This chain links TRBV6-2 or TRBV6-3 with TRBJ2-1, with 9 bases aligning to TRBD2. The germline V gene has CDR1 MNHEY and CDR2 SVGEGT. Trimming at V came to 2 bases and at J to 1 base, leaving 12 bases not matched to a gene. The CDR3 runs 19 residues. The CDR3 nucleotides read TGTGCCAGCAGTTACGACAGTTGGGCTAGCGGGGCTTCCTACAATGAGCAGTTCTTC. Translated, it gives CASSYDSWASGASYNEQFF.

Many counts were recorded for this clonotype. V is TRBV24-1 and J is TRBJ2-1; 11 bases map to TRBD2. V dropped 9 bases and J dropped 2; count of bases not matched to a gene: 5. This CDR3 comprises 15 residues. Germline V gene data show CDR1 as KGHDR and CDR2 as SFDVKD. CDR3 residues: CATAGGLAAYNEQFF. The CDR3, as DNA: TGTGCCACCGCCGGGGGACTAGCGGCCTACAATGAGCAGTTCTTC.

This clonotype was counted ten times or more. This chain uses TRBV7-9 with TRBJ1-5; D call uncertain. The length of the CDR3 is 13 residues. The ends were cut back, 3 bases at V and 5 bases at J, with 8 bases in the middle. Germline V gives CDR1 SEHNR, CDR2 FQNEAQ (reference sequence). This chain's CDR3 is CASSFGSHQPQHF. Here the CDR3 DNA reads TGTGCCAGCAGCTTTGGGTCTCATCAGCCCCAGCATTTT.

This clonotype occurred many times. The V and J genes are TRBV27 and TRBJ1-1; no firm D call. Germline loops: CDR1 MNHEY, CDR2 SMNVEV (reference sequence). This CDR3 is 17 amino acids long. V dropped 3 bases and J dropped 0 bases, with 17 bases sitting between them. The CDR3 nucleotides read TGTGCCAGCAGTTTGGCCTGGCGGGCACCAATGAACACTGAAGCTTTCTTT. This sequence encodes CASSLAWRAPMNTEAFF.

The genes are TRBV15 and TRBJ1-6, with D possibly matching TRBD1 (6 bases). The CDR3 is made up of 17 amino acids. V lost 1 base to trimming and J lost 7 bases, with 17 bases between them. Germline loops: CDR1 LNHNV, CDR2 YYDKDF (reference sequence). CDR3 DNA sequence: TGTGCCACCAGCAGAGGCCGGACAGTGGGTGCCAATTCACCCCTCCACTTT. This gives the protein CATSRGRTVGANSPLHF.

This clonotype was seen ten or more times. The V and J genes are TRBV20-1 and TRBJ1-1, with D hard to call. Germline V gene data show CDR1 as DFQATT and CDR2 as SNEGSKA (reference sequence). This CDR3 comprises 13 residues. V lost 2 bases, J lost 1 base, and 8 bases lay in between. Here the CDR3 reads CSARRDWNTEAFF. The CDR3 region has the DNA TGCAGTGCTAGAAGGGATTGGAACACTGAAGCTTTCTTT.

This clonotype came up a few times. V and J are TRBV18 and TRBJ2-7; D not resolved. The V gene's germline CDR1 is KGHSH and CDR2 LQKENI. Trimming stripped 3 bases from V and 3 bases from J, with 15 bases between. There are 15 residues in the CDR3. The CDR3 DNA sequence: TGTGCCAGCTCACCTAGGACCTCCCAGAACTACGAGCAGTACTTC. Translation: CASSPRTSQNYEQYF.

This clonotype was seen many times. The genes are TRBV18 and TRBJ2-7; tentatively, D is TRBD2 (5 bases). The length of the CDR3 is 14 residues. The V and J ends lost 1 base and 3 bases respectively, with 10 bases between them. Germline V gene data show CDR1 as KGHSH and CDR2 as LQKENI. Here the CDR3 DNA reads TGTGCCAGCTCACCACTTCCTAGCAGCTACGAGCAGTACTTC. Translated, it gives CASSPLPSSYEQYF.